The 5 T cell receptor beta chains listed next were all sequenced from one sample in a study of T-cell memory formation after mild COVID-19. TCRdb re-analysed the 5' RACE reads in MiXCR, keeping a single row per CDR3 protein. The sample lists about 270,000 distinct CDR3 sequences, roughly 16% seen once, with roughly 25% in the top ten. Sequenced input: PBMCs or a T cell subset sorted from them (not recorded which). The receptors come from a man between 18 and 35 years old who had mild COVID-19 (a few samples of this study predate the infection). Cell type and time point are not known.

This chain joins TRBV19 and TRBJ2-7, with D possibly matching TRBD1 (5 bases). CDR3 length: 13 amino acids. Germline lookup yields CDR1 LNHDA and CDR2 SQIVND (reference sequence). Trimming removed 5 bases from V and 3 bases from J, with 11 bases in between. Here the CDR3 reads CASSFGQFYEQYF. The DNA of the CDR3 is TGTGCCAGTAGTTTTGGACAATTCTACGAGCAGTACTTC.

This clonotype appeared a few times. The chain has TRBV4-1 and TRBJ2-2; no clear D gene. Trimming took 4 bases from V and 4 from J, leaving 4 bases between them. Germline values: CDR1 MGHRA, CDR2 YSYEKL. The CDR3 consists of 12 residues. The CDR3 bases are TGCGCCAGCAGCCTAGCCACCGGGGAGCTGTTTTTT. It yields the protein CASSLATGELFF.

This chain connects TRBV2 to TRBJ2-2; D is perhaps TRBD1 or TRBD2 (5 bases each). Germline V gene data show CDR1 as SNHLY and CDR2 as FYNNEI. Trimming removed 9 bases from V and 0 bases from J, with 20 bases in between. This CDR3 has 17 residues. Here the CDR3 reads CASLPRGAQSNTGELFF. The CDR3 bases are TGTGCCAGTCTCCCTCGGGGCGCACAGTCGAACACCGGGGAGCTGTTTTTT.

CDR3 residues: CATSGETYGTGELFF. CDR3 DNA: TGTGCCACCAGTGGAGAAACATACGGCACCGGGGAGCTGTTTTTT. The genes are TRBV24-1 and TRBJ2-2, with D unresolved. The CDR3 is 15 residues long. CDR1 is KGHDR and CDR2 is SFDVKD in the germline V gene. The ends were cut back, 5 bases at V and 4 bases at J, with 13 bases in the middle.

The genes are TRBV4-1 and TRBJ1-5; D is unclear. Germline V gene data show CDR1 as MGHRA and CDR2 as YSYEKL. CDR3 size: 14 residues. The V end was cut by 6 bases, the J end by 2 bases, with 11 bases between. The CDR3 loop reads CASSTQSGNQPQHF. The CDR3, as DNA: TGCGCCAGCAGTACCCAGAGCGGCAATCAGCCCCAGCATTTT.